Following are 13 T cell receptor beta chains from one sample sequenced in a study of CD8 T cells in ankylosing spondylitis. TCRdb redid the calling of the 5' RACE reads with MiXCR, one entry per CDR3 protein. The table lists around 770,000 distinct CDR3 sequences, 12% of them singletons. The study, taken as a whole, reports: A TCR beta motif made of roughly eight highly homologous variants seemed typical of ankylosing spondylitis blood.

Antigens for these TCRs are unknown. What was sequenced was blood, either unsorted or a sorted T cell fraction (not recorded which). Receptors originate from a male donor with ankylosing spondylitis.

This clonotype was observed a handful of times. Germline and junction disagree at one end, which may indicate a read error. The chain links TRBV7-7 to TRBJ2-1; 9 bases fit TRBD2. The CDR3 runs to 17 residues. Per the germline V gene, CDR1 is SSHAT and CDR2 is FNYEAQ (reference sequence). The CDR3 reads CASSLRAGLAGRNEQFF. The CDR3 DNA reads as TGTGCTAGCAGCTTAAGGGCCGGTCTAGCGGGACGAAATGAGCAGTTCTTC.

The chain couples TRBV20-1 to TRBJ2-7; D tentatively fits TRBD1 or TRBD2 (5 bases each). The germline V gene encodes CDR1 DFQATT and CDR2 SNEGSKA (reference sequence). This CDR3 spans 12 amino acids. The V end lost 3 bases, the J end lost 3 bases, and 9 bases lay between the germline ends. The CDR3 nucleotides are TGCAGTGCTAGCGAGGGGCGCTACGAGCAGTACTTC. This sequence encodes CSASEGRYEQYF.

This clonotype was seen more than once but under ten times. The chain carries TRBV24-1 and TRBJ2-5; TRBD2 matches 11 bases. The CDR3 spans 16 residues. Trimming removed 3 bases from V and 2 bases from J; junction bases left unmatched: 4. Germline values: CDR1 KGHDR, CDR2 SFDVKD. This CDR3 is CATSDATSGDQETQYF. For the CDR3, the DNA is TGTGCCACCAGTGATGCGACTAGCGGGGATCAAGAGACCCAGTACTTC.

This clonotype was counted a few times. The genes are TRBV4-2 and TRBJ2-6; maybe TRBD1 (7 bases). The germline gives CDR1 LGHNA, CDR2 YNFKEQ. Trimming stripped 9 bases from V and 0 bases from J, with 18 bases between. The CDR3 totals 17 residues. CDR3 sequence: CASTTGDSFSGANVLTF. CDR3 DNA sequence: TGTGCCAGTACAACAGGGGACTCCTTCTCTGGGGCCAACGTCCTGACTTTC.

CDR3: CASSLVESYGYTF. DNA for the CDR3: TGTGCCAGCAGCTTAGTTGAGAGCTATGGCTACACCTTC. The chain uses TRBV7-2 and TRBJ1-2, with D uncertain. Per the germline V gene, CDR1 is SGHTA and CDR2 is FQGNSA. The CDR3 contains 13 residues. V was pared by 1 base and J by 4 bases, with 7 bases between.

This clonotype was seen a few times. The chain recombines TRBV6-5 with TRBJ1-2, with 9 bases matching TRBD1. CDR1 is MNHEY, CDR2 SVGAGI, per germline. CDR3 size: 16 residues. With V trimmed by 4 bases and J by 1 base, 7 bases remained unmatched. CDR3 coding DNA: TGTGCCAGCAGTTTGGACAGGGGAAATCGTAACTATGGCTACACCTTC. It yields the protein CASSLDRGNRNYGYTF.

The genes are TRBV29-1 and TRBJ2-5; weak D call: TRBD2 (6 bases). CDR1 is SQVTM and CDR2 is ANQGSEA in the germline V gene. CDR3 length: 14 residues. Between the trimmed V and J ends, which lost 7 bases and 4 bases, there was a span of 19 bases. The CDR3 DNA follows: TGCAGCGGGGTTAGCGGCCCGTCCCTAGAGACCCAGTACTTC. Encoded protein: CSGVSGPSLETQYF.

In its sample, this clonotype was seen a few times. The chain has TRBV20-1 and TRBJ1-5; D perhaps matches TRBD1 (5 bases). The CDR3 runs to 12 residues. The germline V and J ends were trimmed by 5 bases and 6 bases, with 11 bases remaining between them. Germline loops: CDR1 DFQATT, CDR2 SNEGSKA (reference sequence). The CDR3 here is CSAGQGAQPQHF. In nucleotides, the CDR3 is TGCAGTGCTGGTCAGGGCGCTCAGCCCCAGCATTTT.

This clonotype has just a few counts. The V call is TRBV30, the J call TRBJ2-7; TRBD1 might be the D (6 bases). V lost 2 bases to trimming and J lost 3 bases, with 17 bases between them. The length of the CDR3 is 15 residues. Germline lookup yields CDR1 GTSNPN and CDR2 SVGIG (reference sequence). CDR3 protein: CAWSPTGTGIYEQYF. CDR3 nucleotides: TGTGCCTGGAGTCCTACAGGGACGGGGATCTACGAGCAGTACTTC.

This rearrangement joins TRBV10-2 to TRBJ2-1; no clear D gene. The CDR3 runs 14 residues. Looked up from germline, CDR1 is WSHSY and CDR2 is SAAADI. Trimming took off 7 bases at V and 7 bases at J, with 17 bases between the two ends. This chain's CDR3 is CASKERWAINEQFF. CDR3 coding DNA: TGCGCCAGCAAGGAAAGGTGGGCGATTAATGAGCAGTTCTTC.

This clonotype was observed a few times. The V call is TRBV9, the J call TRBJ2-7, with 9 positions matching TRBD2. The CDR3 is made up of 15 amino acids. The germline gives CDR1 SGDLS, CDR2 YYNGEE. The V gene end was trimmed by 0 bases and the J gene end by 2 bases; junction bases not matched to a gene: 3. The CDR3, as DNA: TGTGCCAGCAGCGTAGCGGCTAGCGGGGCCTACGAGCAGTACTTC. Translating it yields CASSVAASGAYEQYF.

This clonotype was counted ten times or more. CDR3 DNA sequence: TGCAGTGCTAGAGATCGACTAGCGGGAGCCTACGAGCAGTACTTC. Translation gives CSARDRLAGAYEQYF. The rearrangement links TRBV20-1 to TRBJ2-7; 12 nucleotides match TRBD2. V shed 0 bases and J 2 bases; nucleotides not matched to a gene: 2. Looked up from germline, CDR1 is DFQATT and CDR2 is SNEGSKA (reference sequence). This CDR3 spans 15 amino acids.

This clonotype has just a few counts. The chain carries TRBV6-6 and TRBJ2-7, with TRBD1 identical over 9 bases. The CDR3 covers 13 residues. Germline lookup yields CDR1 MNHNY and CDR2 SVGAGI (reference sequence). Unmatched junction bases numbered 12, after V lost 5 bases and J lost 13 bases. This CDR3 reads CASSKSGTGFRYF. CDR3 coding DNA: TGTGCCAGCAGTAAATCTGGGACAGGGTTTAGATACTTC.